This record looks at one T cell receptor beta chain sequence and its context. Its specificity is not known. The record originates from a study of early T cells in non-severe SARS-CoV-2 infection. Looking at the study overall: Sequencing input comprised bulk RNA from unsorted whole blood; chain pairing was not available.

Overall study findings and caveats: VDJdb-based matching was biased toward anti-spike CD8 responses and missed private and CD4 specificities.

TCRdb redid the calling of the 5' RACE reads with MiXCR, one entry per CDR3 protein. Of around 61,000 distinct CDR3 sequences listed, approximately 10% were seen once; the top ten hold 1.5% to 2%. The clonotype comes from an adult who was a healthcare worker with PCR-confirmed SARS-CoV-2 infection or an uninfected control (not recorded which). Sequenced sample: whole blood.

The CDR3, as DNA: TGCGCCAGCAGTGGGGGAGGAGGGGAGCTGTTTTTT. Residues: CASSGGGGELFF. The rearrangement uses TRBV10-2 and TRBJ2-2; D may be TRBD2 (6 bases). This CDR3 region has 12 residues. Trimming removed 4 bases from V and 8 bases from J, with 8 bases in between. Germline CDR1 WSHSY, CDR2 SAAADI.